This is a list of T cell receptor beta chains from one sample in a study of T cells after yellow fever vaccination. One entry per CDR3 protein, called by TCRdb with MiXCR from the 5' RACE reads. The data contain under 300,000 distinct CDR3 sequences, roughly 6.3% of them singletons. Sequencing was performed on CD4+ T cells sorted from PBMCs, taken on the day of the yellow fever booster vaccination. The origin of the receptors is a man aged 25 to 40 who received the YFV17D yellow fever vaccine. CDR3s include the opening cysteine and the closing phenylalanine or tryptophan. The D gene is left open where the match is weak. Not all rows give a size; the values are once, few, many and, for expanded clones, a class.

size	D	V	J	CDR3	DNA
few	-	TRBV2	TRBJ2-6	CASSDFLVSHVLTF	TGTGCCAGCAGTGATTTTCTGGTTTCCCACGTCCTGACTTTC
many	-	TRBV3-1	TRBJ1-5	CASSQGHNSNQPQHF	TGTGCCAGCAGCCAAGGACACAATAGCAATCAGCCCCAGCATTTT
few	-	TRBV20-1	TRBJ1-2	CSASAVQALARSIAF	TGCAGTGCTAGCGCAGTACAGGCCCTTGCCCGGTCTATCGCCTTC
-	-	TRBV5-6	TRBJ2-5	CASNTVLGNTKETQYF	TGTGCCAGCAACACCGTATTGGGAAATACGAAAGAGACCCAGTACTTC
many	-	TRBV20-1	TRBJ1-6	CSASNGTPLHF	TGCAGTGCTAGCAACGGGACACCCCTCCACTTT
few	TRBD1	TRBV5-1	TRBJ2-5	CASSPWPGGPQDQETQYF	TGCGCCAGCAGCCCATGGCCAGGGGGCCCTCAGGATCAAGAGACCCAGTACTTC
-	-	TRBV18	TRBJ2-7	CASSSDISYEQYF	TGTGCCAGCTCAAGTGACATATCCTACGAGCAGTACTTC
many	-	TRBV25-1	TRBJ1-1	CASSSEKNTEAFF	TGTGCCAGCAGTAGCGAGAAGAACACTGAAGCTTTCTTT
-	-	TRBV3-1	TRBJ2-5	CATERPPQETQYF	TGTGCCACCGAACGGCCACCTCAAGAGACCCAGTACTTC
many	TRBD1	TRBV7-9	TRBJ2-2	CASSLGQINTGELFF	TGTGCCAGCAGCCTGGGACAGATCAACACCGGGGAGCTGTTTTTT
many	TRBD2	TRBV12-3/TRBV12-4	TRBJ2-3	CASSLRDYTDTQYF	TGTGCCAGCAGTTTAAGGGACTACACAGATACGCAGTATTTT
many	-	TRBV12-3/TRBV12-4	TRBJ2-2	CASTPRTSNTGELFF	TGTGCCAGCACCCCGAGGACTTCGAACACCGGGGAGCTGTTTTTT
-	TRBD1	TRBV19	TRBJ2-7	CASRTGGGPYEQYF	TGTGCCAGTAGGACAGGGGGCGGTCCCTACGAGCAGTACTTC
-	-	TRBV5-1	TRBJ2-5	CASSTGPTRTQYF	TGCGCCAGCAGCACCGGGCCGACGCGGACCCAGTACTTC
once	-	TRBV7-3	TRBJ2-5	CASSLSSAIQETQYF	TGTGCCAGCAGCTTATCATCCGCAATCCAAGAGACCCAGTACTTC
many	-	TRBV14	TRBJ2-5	CASSQLTSRQETQYF	TGTGCCAGCAGCCAACTTACTAGCCGCCAAGAGACCCAGTACTTC
many	TRBD2	TRBV12-3/TRBV12-4	TRBJ2-1	CASSPERGEQFF	TGTGCCAGCAGTCCCGAGCGGGGTGAGCAGTTCTTC
few	-	TRBV3-1	TRBJ1-1	CATRGGVKNTEAFF	TGTGCCACCCGAGGTGGGGTGAAGAACACTGAAGCTTTCTTT
many	-	TRBV7-9	TRBJ2-1	CASSLLTSALPHRQFF	TGTGCCAGCAGCCTTCTCACTAGTGCCCTCCCCCATAGGCAGTTCTTC
many	-	TRBV21-1	TRBJ2-5	CASSKEVLAGVKETQYF	TGTGCCAGCAGCAAAGAGGTACTAGCGGGAGTAAAAGAGACCCAGTACTTC
many	TRBD1	TRBV7-8	TRBJ1-5	CASSLMPTGGNNQPQHF	TGTGCCAGCAGCTTAATGCCGACAGGGGGCAACAATCAGCCCCAGCATTTT
many	TRBD2	TRBV7-8	TRBJ2-3	CASSPREGLDTQYF	TGTGCCAGCAGCCCCCGGGAGGGATTAGATACGCAGTATTTT
many	-	TRBV7-2	TRBJ2-1	CASSLASVVSYNEQFF	TGTGCCAGCAGCTTAGCGTCGGTAGTCTCCTACAATGAGCAGTTCTTC
few	TRBD1	TRBV7-2	TRBJ2-5	CASSPPTGSAGTQYF	TGTGCCAGCAGCCCCCCGACAGGGAGTGCTGGGACCCAGTACTTC
once	-	TRBV6-1	TRBJ2-2	CASRRDASHTGELFF	TGTGCCAGCAGGAGGGACGCCTCGCACACCGGGGAGCTGTTTTTT
-	TRBD1	TRBV10-2	TRBJ2-5	CASSVRTGWETQYF	TGCGCCAGCAGTGTCAGGACAGGGTGGGAGACCCAGTACTTC
-	TRBD1	TRBV6-1	TRBJ2-7	CASKRRDSYEQYF	TGTGCCAGCAAAAGACGGGACAGCTACGAGCAGTACTTC
-	-	TRBV19	TRBJ1-3	CASSINSGVSGNTIYF	TGTGCCAGTAGTATAAACTCGGGCGTCTCTGGAAACACCATATATTTT